The 22 T cell receptor beta chains reported below all come from one sample, sequenced in a study of shared clonotypes between healthy human individuals. Data came from immunoSEQ multiplex PCR; TCRdb stores just in-frame clones and leaves some out. The data show some 2,000,000 clones, more than 90% seen once. Sequenced sample: naive CD4+ T cells sorted from blood. This sample's subset: CD45RA+ positively selected. The receptors here all came from a man younger than 35 in good health.

This chain links TRBV5-6 with TRBJ2-3, with D perhaps TRBD1 or TRBD2 (5 bases each). The CDR3 extends over 16 amino acids. Trimming left V 1 base short and J 0 bases short, with 12 bases between. Looked up from germline, CDR1 is SGHDT and CDR2 is YYEEEE. The CDR3 sequence is CASSLSRGVSTDTQYF. The CDR3 DNA sequence: TGTGCCAGCAGCTTGAGTAGGGGAGTCAGCACAGATACGCAGTATTTT.

The V and J genes are TRBV7-3 and TRBJ2-1; 12 nucleotides match TRBD2. The CDR3 covers 17 residues. Germline trimming cut 4 bases from V and 9 bases from J; bases unmatched to any gene: 13. Germline CDR1 is SGHTA and CDR2 is FQGTGA. The CDR3 DNA reads as TGTGCCAGCAGCTCCCAGGGGACTAGCGGGTACTTAGGTGAGCAGTTCTTC. This translates into CASSSQGTSGYLGEQFF.

A remark on this clone: This same CDR3 is encoded by further DNA sequences in the sample. The J gene is TRBJ1-2, the V gene TRBV10-3; TRBD1 agrees at 8 bases. The CDR3 consists of 14 residues. J lost 2 bases, V lost 7 bases, and 6 bases had no gene match. Germline V gene lookup returns CDR1 ENHRY and CDR2 SYGVKD. The CDR3 DNA follows: TGTGCCATCACTCCCCGGACAGGGAACTATGGCTACACCTTC. Encoded protein: CAITPRTGNYGYTF.

This chain uses TRBV2 with TRBJ2-5, with TRBD2 matching 10 bases. After removal of 5 bases from V and 4 bases from J, the junction contained 4 bases not matched to a gene. The CDR3 is made up of 14 amino acids. Germline CDR1 is SNHLY and CDR2 is FYNNEI. The CDR3 coding sequence is TGTGCCAGCAGTCCGATAGCGGGGGGAGAGACCCAGTACTTC. It encodes CASSPIAGGETQYF.

The V call is TRBV6-1, the J call TRBJ2-4; D possibly matches TRBD1 or TRBD2 (5 bases each). There are 16 residues in the CDR3. The ends were cut back, 0 bases at V and 3 bases at J, with 12 bases in the middle. Germline loops: CDR1 MNHNS, CDR2 SASEGT. CDR3 DNA sequence: TGTGCCAGCAGTGAAGCCGGGACCGTTTTCAAAAACATTCAGTACTTC. Its protein product is CASSEAGTVFKNIQYF.

The chain is built from TRBV5-1 and TRBJ2-3; 13 nucleotides match TRBD2. CDR1 is SGHRS and CDR2 is YFSETQ in the germline V gene. The CDR3 extends over 18 amino acids. The junction had 11 bases not matched to a gene; V was cut back by 2 bases and J by 5 bases. CDR3: CASSLTSGRALGGDTQYF. The CDR3 DNA sequence: TGCGCCAGCAGCTTAACTAGCGGGAGGGCCCTCGGTGGAGATACGCAGTATTTT.

The chain uses TRBV18 and TRBJ2-7; D ambiguous. This CDR3 spans 11 amino acids. CDR1 is KGHSH, CDR2 LQKENI, per germline. Trimming removed 6 bases at V and 5 bases at J, with 8 bases between. DNA for the CDR3: TGTGCCAGCTCCCTTATGGACGAGCAGTACTTC. It is translated as CASSLMDEQYF.

V is TRBV27 and J is TRBJ2-5; D is undetermined. Deletions cut 3 bases from V and 0 bases from J, with 8 bases between. The CDR3 spans 14 residues. Looked up from germline, CDR1 is MNHEY and CDR2 is SMNVEV (reference sequence). CDR3 region: CASSFAEYQETQYF. The CDR3, as DNA: TGTGCCAGCAGTTTCGCTGAGTACCAAGAGACCCAGTACTTC.

The chain links TRBV10-2 to TRBJ2-2; 7 nucleotides agree with TRBD2. Germline CDR1 is WSHSY and CDR2 is SAAADI. V lost 10 bases and J lost 0; bases outside the gene matches: 8. CDR3 length: 15 residues. The DNA of the CDR3 is TGCGCCACCTCCTTACTAGCGTCGAACACCGGGGAGCTGTTTTTT. Translating it yields CATSLLASNTGELFF.

The chain carries TRBV7-9 and TRBJ2-5; 7 bases fit TRBD2. The CDR3 spans 16 residues. The V and J ends lost 4 bases and 2 bases, in that order; junction bases with no gene match: 10. In germline, CDR1 is SEHNR, CDR2 FQNEAQ (reference sequence). CDR3 amino acids: CASSSLGAGTQETQYF. In DNA form, the CDR3 reads TGTGCCAGCAGCTCCCTGGGAGCGGGGACGCAAGAGACCCAGTACTTC.

The chain has TRBV7-9 and TRBJ2-5; D gene uncertain. Trimming cost V 0 bases and J 5 bases, with 10 bases left between them. Germline V gives CDR1 SEHNR, CDR2 FQNEAQ (reference sequence). This CDR3 is built from 14 residues. The CDR3 DNA reads TGTGCCAGCAGCTTAGCCCTGGATACGGAGACCCAGTACTTC. The encoded protein is CASSLALDTETQYF.

This chain uses TRBV30 with TRBJ2-2; D uncertain. V was trimmed by 2 bases and J by 6 bases, leaving 19 bases between them. The CDR3 sequence is 16 residues long. The germline CDR1 and CDR2 sequences are GTSNPN and SVGIG (reference sequence). The CDR3 nucleotides are TGTGCCTGGAGTCACCTTAAAGGAAACGTTCCCGGGGAGCTGTTTTTT. Translating it yields CAWSHLKGNVPGELFF. The entire variable domain, with the rest obtained from reference TRBV30 and TRBJ2-2, is as follows: SQTIHQWPATLVQPVGSPLSLECTVEGTSNPNLYWYRQAAGRGLQLLFYSVGIGQISSEVPQNLSASRPQDRQFILSSKKLLLSDSGFYLCAWSHLKGNVPGELFFGEGSRLTVL.

In this sample, this clone turned up once. The chain recombines TRBV4-1 with TRBJ2-3, with TRBD2 matching over 10 bases. Germline values: CDR1 MGHRA, CDR2 YSYEKL. The CDR3 contains 17 residues. The V gene end was trimmed by 7 bases and the J gene end by 3 bases; junction bases not matched to a gene: 13. In DNA, the CDR3 is TGCGCCAGCACCTTTCTACTCGGACTAGCGGCTACAGATACGCAGTATTTT. It yields the protein CASTFLLGLAATDTQYF.

The V and J genes are TRBV4-1 and TRBJ2-7, with D possibly matching TRBD2 (7 bases). Germline V gene data show CDR1 as MGHRA and CDR2 as YSYEKL. Between the trimmed V and J ends, which lost 4 bases and 2 bases, there was a span of 21 bases. The CDR3 has 17 amino acids. The CDR3 protein is CASSREPLGGRTYEQYF. The CDR3 region has the DNA TGCGCCAGCAGCCGCGAGCCCCTGGGGGGGCGAACCTACGAGCAGTACTTC.

This clone was seen a few times. Within the sample, other DNA sequences also encode this same CDR3. The genes are TRBV18 and TRBJ2-7; no clear D gene. The CDR3 is made up of 12 amino acids. CDR1 KGHSH and CDR2 LQKENI come from the germline V gene. V dropped 1 base and J dropped 2 bases, with 3 bases sitting between them. CDR3 residues: CASSPQAYEQYF. The CDR3 nucleotides read TGTGCCAGCTCACCACAGGCCTACGAGCAGTACTTC.

The chain employs TRBV19 and TRBJ1-2; 10 bases align to TRBD1. Germline assignment: CDR1 LNHDA and CDR2 SQIVND (reference sequence). V dropped 5 bases and J dropped 2; count of bases not matched to a gene: 11. The length of the CDR3 is 17 residues. CDR3 residues: CASSSPPGTGVNYGYTF. The DNA of the CDR3 is TGTGCCAGTAGTTCCCCCCCCGGGACAGGGGTAAACTATGGCTACACCTTC.

The chain employs TRBV11-2 and TRBJ1-1; D remains ambiguous. This CDR3 spans 14 amino acids. CDR1 is SGHAT and CDR2 is FQNNGV in the germline V gene. The V end lost 3 bases, the J end lost 0 bases, and 8 bases lay between the germline ends. CDR3 amino acids: CASSLSGLNTEAFF. CDR3 bases: TGTGCCAGCAGCTTGTCTGGGTTGAACACTGAAGCTTTCTTT.

The rearrangement uses TRBV28 and TRBJ1-2, with TRBD1 identical over 8 bases. The CDR3 loop spans 17 amino acids. V gave up 5 bases and J gave up 3 bases; unmatched junction bases: 14. The germline V gene encodes CDR1 MDHEN and CDR2 SYDVKM. The CDR3: CASSTTRGGQVHYGYTF. The CDR3 coding sequence is TGTGCCAGCAGTACTACGAGGGGGGGACAGGTGCACTATGGCTACACCTTC.

V gene TRBV6-5 combines with J gene TRBJ2-7, with D hard to call. The germline V gene encodes CDR1 MNHEY and CDR2 SVGAGI. The V end lost 2 bases, the J end lost 6 bases, and 14 bases lay between the germline ends. The length of the CDR3 is 14 residues. In nucleotides, the CDR3 is TGTGCCAGCAGTTACAAGTTTAGTACCGCCGAGCAGTACTTC. Amino acids: CASSYKFSTAEQYF.

The genes are TRBV4-2 and TRBJ2-1, with a possible D match to TRBD2 (6 bases). The length of the CDR3 is 17 residues. Germline assignment: CDR1 LGHNA and CDR2 YNFKEQ. The V gene lost 3 bases and the J gene lost 4 bases, with 19 bases spanning the gap. Written as DNA, the CDR3 is TGTGCCAGCAGCCAGGAGGGCCACCTCCCAACTTACAATGAGCAGTTCTTC. This encodes CASSQEGHLPTYNEQFF.

The rearrangement uses TRBV5-1 and TRBJ2-3; 9 nucleotides agree with TRBD1. The CDR3 sequence is 15 residues long. Germline V gene data show CDR1 as SGHRS and CDR2 as YFSETQ. V lost 5 bases and J lost 4; bases outside the gene matches: 8. CDR3 nucleotide sequence: TGCGCCAGCAGTCCGGCGGACAGGGGAGCAGATACGCAGTATTTT. Translated, it gives CASSPADRGADTQYF.

As DNA, the CDR3 is TGTGCCAGCAGTGAAGCGGGGGATGGAATTGTTGGTGGCTACACCTTC. The encoded protein is CASSEAGDGIVGGYTF. The rearrangement uses TRBV2 and TRBJ1-2, with D maybe TRBD1 (5 bases). The length of the CDR3 is 16 residues. V was shortened by 0 bases and J by 7 bases, with 18 bases between the two germline ends. The germline CDR1 and CDR2 sequences are SNHLY and FYNNEI.